This T cell receptor beta chain was identified in a study of blood T cell repertoires in COVID-19. Turning to the study itself: PBMCs, B-cell-depleted T cells, or T cells were the source of the cDNA or gDNA that made up the material.

Germline loops: CDR1 MDHEN, CDR2 SYDVKM. The CDR3 extends over 14 amino acids. The ends were cut back, 8 bases at V and 7 bases at J, with 18 bases in the middle. Per the original data handling: Amplifying reference gene primers gave estimates of nucleated cell counts. Some clones are missing from TCRdb's copy, which holds only in-frame ones; the method was immunoSEQ multiplex PCR. D and trimming were read from the DNA, whereas the V and J calls and clone size are those reported in that table. The profile shows roughly 100,000 clones, approximately 92% of them singletons. The sample comprised peripheral blood. The rearrangement joins TRBV28 to TRBJ2-1; D perhaps matches TRBD2 (7 bases). This clonotype originated in a man in his fifties or sixties with active COVID-19. CDR3 sequence: CASPPRGGSNEQFF. The CDR3 nucleotides read TGTGCCAGCCCCCCTCGCGGGGGCAGTAATGAGCAGTTCTTC.